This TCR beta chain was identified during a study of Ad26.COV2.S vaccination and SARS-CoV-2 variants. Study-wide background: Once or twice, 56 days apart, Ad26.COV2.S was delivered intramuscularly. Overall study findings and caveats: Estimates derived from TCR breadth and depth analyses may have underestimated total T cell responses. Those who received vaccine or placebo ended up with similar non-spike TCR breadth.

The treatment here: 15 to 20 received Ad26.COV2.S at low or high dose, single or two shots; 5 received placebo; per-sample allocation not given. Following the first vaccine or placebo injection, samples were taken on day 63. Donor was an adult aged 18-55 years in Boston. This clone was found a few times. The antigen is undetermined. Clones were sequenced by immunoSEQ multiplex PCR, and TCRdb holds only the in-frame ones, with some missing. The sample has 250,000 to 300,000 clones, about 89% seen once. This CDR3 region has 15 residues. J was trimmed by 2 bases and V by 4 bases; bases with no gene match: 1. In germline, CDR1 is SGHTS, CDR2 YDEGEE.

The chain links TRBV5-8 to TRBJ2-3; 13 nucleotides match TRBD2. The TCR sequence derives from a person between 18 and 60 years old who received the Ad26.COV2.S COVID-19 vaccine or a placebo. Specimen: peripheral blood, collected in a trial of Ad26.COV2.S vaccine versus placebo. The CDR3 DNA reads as TGTGCCAGCAGCGGGACTAGCGGGACCACAGATACGCAGTATTTT. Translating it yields CASSGTSGTTDTQYF.